This TCR beta chain was sequenced in a study of Graves' ophthalmopathy and Graves' hyperthyroidism. This CDR3 spans 14 amino acids. Per the germline V gene, CDR1 is SQVTM and CDR2 is ANQGSEA. V dropped 1 base and J dropped 5; count of bases not matched to a gene: 5. In its sample, this clonotype was seen many times. Researchers took RNA transcripts and amplified TCR beta CDR3 regions from them. An initial RT-PCR round employing HTBI primers preceded a second-round multiplex PCR. TCRdb reprocessed the multiplex PCR reads with MiXCR, giving one entry per CDR3 protein. The sample consists of around 660,000 distinct CDR3 sequences, roughly two fifths of them appearing once.

The TCR was taken from an adult man with Graves' ophthalmopathy. This rearrangement joins TRBV29-1 to TRBJ2-7; 10 positions match TRBD2. The sample was peripheral blood. CDR3 nucleotides: TGCAGCGTTGAAGCGAGCGGGGGGGCCAACGAGCAGTACTTC. Amino acids: CSVEASGGANEQYF.